Below, 25 T cell receptor beta chains from the same sample are listed, as sequenced in a study of cytomegalovirus exposure and HLA in healthy donors. A multiplex PCR was run with 60 Vbeta primers and 13 Jbeta primers. Clones were sequenced by immunoSEQ multiplex PCR, and TCRdb holds only the in-frame ones, with some missing. Altogether 100,000 or so clones are present, 79% being singletons, with the ten largest covering 3% to 4%. Sequenced material: PBMCs. The receptors originated from a woman aged 35 to 49 in good health and CMV-seronegative.

The chain joins TRBV7-8 to TRBJ1-3; no firm D call. This CDR3 is built from 15 residues. CDR1 SGHVS and CDR2 FQNEAQ come from the germline V gene. Trimming stripped 3 bases from V and 0 bases from J, with 9 bases between. For the CDR3, the DNA is TGTGCCAGCAGCTTGGGAGATAGCTCTGGAAACACCATATATTTT. This encodes CASSLGDSSGNTIYF. Full variable domain (rest looked up from reference TRBV7-8 and TRBJ1-3): GAGVSQSPRYKVAKRGQDVALRCDPISGHVSLFWYQQALGQGPEFLTYFQNEAQLDKSGLPSDRFFAERPEGSVSTLKIQRTQQEDSAVYLCASSLGDSSGNTIYFGEGSWLTVV.

The rearrangement uses TRBV6-5 and TRBJ1-5, with 8 bases fitting TRBD1. This CDR3 is built from 14 residues. The ends lost 6 bases at V and 5 bases at J; junction bases unmatched: 6. Per germline, CDR1 MNHEY and CDR2 SVGAGI. This chain's CDR3 is CASRGTGGDQPQHF. The CDR3 DNA sequence: TGTGCCAGCAGGGGAACAGGGGGAGATCAGCCCCAGCATTTT.

The chain links TRBV28 to TRBJ1-1; possible D gene TRBD1, 5 bases. Germline assignment: CDR1 MDHEN and CDR2 SYDVKM. V was cut by 7 bases and J by 4 bases, with 16 bases left in between. This CDR3 has 14 residues. CDR3 protein: CASTLGEDGTEAFF. In nucleotides, the CDR3 is TGTGCCAGCACCCTAGGGGAGGATGGCACTGAAGCTTTCTTT.

In this sample, this clone turned up a few times. This rearrangement joins TRBV27 to TRBJ2-7, with 12 bases identical to TRBD1. CDR1 and CDR2 from the germline V gene are MNHEY and SMNVEV (reference sequence). The CDR3 length is 16 residues. Trimming cost V 6 bases and J 5 bases; bases outside gene matches: 11. CDR3 amino acids: CASRRTGTGGINEQYF. The CDR3 DNA sequence: TGTGCCAGCAGGCGAACCGGGACAGGGGGCATCAACGAGCAGTACTTC.

The genes are TRBV6-5 and TRBJ1-2; possibly TRBD1 for D (5 bases). The ends were cut back, 5 bases at V and 6 bases at J, with 16 bases in the middle. The germline V gene has CDR1 MNHEY and CDR2 SVGAGI. The CDR3 runs to 14 residues. The CDR3 DNA sequence: TGTGCCAGCAGTCCCGCGGGAGGGACGAATGGCTACACCTTC. It encodes CASSPAGGTNGYTF.

V and J are TRBV27 and TRBJ1-2; possible D gene TRBD1, 6 bases. V was trimmed by 6 bases and J by 8 bases, leaving 31 bases between them. The CDR3 contains 18 residues. CDR1 MNHEY and CDR2 SMNVEV come from the germline V gene (reference sequence). CDR3 sequence: CASSRPGPRGVTGIGYTF. DNA of the CDR3: TGTGCCAGCAGCCGACCAGGACCCCGAGGAGTCACAGGGATCGGCTACACCTTC.

The chain links TRBV29-1 to TRBJ1-1; 7 nucleotides align to TRBD1. V lost 5 bases to trimming and J lost 6 bases; unmatched junction nucleotides: 6. The CDR3 consists of 12 residues. In germline, CDR1 is SQVTM, CDR2 ANQGSEA. The CDR3 region has the DNA TGCAGCGTTTTCGGACAGGTGCCTGAAGCTTTCTTT. Translation: CSVFGQVPEAFF.

The chain has TRBV19 and TRBJ2-5; 7 positions agree with TRBD2. V lost 1 base to trimming and J lost 2 bases; unmatched junction nucleotides: 13. This CDR3 has 18 amino acids. CDR1 and CDR2 from the germline V gene are LNHDA and SQIVND (reference sequence). The CDR3 nucleotides are TGTGCCAGTAGTATAGTCTACTCGGCTAGCGGATTACAAGAGACCCAGTACTTC. Translating gives CASSIVYSASGLQETQYF.

The rearrangement uses TRBV25-1 and TRBJ1-1; tentative D call: TRBD1 (6 bases). This CDR3 has 14 amino acids. V lost 3 bases, J lost 4 bases, and 12 bases lay in between. Germline CDR1 is MGHDK and CDR2 is SYGVNS. Written as DNA, the CDR3 is TGTGCCAGCAGTGAGGGGGCCCTGAGCACTGAAGCTTTCTTT. Protein product: CASSEGALSTEAFF.

The rearrangement links TRBV10-2 to TRBJ2-7; 10 positions match TRBD1. Germline V gene lookup returns CDR1 WSHSY and CDR2 SAAADI. J gave up 6 bases and V 4 bases, and 9 bases lay outside the gene matches. The CDR3 loop spans 15 amino acids. CDR3 residues: CASSGPGQGISEQYF. CDR3 DNA: TGCGCCAGCAGTGGACCGGGACAGGGGATCTCCGAGCAGTACTTC.

This sequence joins TRBV7-2 and TRBJ2-1; TRBD1 might be the D (5 bases). This CDR3 contains 13 residues. The V gene lost 0 bases and the J gene lost 8 bases, with 8 bases spanning the gap. Germline CDR1 and CDR2: SGHTA and FQGNSA. CDR3: CASSLAPRDEQFF. The CDR3 DNA reads as TGTGCCAGCAGCTTAGCGCCCAGGGATGAGCAGTTCTTC.

The V call is TRBV5-6, the J call TRBJ2-1; 9 bases are a match to TRBD2. Losses at the gene ends were 1 base for V and 10 bases for J; bases not matched to a gene: 12. The CDR3 runs 16 residues. In germline, CDR1 is SGHDT, CDR2 YYEEEE. DNA for the CDR3: TGTGCCAGCAGCTTGTGGCGGGAGGGCCTTAGGAACGAGCAGTTCTTC. Its protein product is CASSLWREGLRNEQFF.

The sample holds a few counts of this clone. The gene calls are TRBV5-1 and TRBJ2-2; 12 nucleotides line up with TRBD2. Per the germline V gene, CDR1 is SGHRS and CDR2 is YFSETQ. The CDR3 runs 18 residues. Unmatched junction bases numbered 6, after V lost 0 bases and J lost 3 bases. The CDR3 reads CASSLGLAGEGDTGELFF. CDR3 in DNA: TGCGCCAGCAGCTTGGGACTAGCGGGAGAGGGGGACACCGGGGAGCTGTTTTTT.

The V and J genes are TRBV18 and TRBJ2-5; D gene unclear. This CDR3 spans 13 amino acids. From germline, CDR1 is KGHSH and CDR2 LQKENI. V was shortened by 0 bases and J by 5 bases, with 7 bases between the two germline ends. CDR3 nucleotide sequence: TGTGCCAGCTCACCACCCAGCGTCGAGACCCAGTACTTC. Its protein is CASSPPSVETQYF.

This chain joins TRBV7-7 and TRBJ2-1; D may be TRBD1 (6 bases). The V gene lost 1 base and the J gene lost 3 bases, with 7 bases spanning the gap. CDR1 and CDR2 (germline): SSHAT, FNYEAQ (reference sequence). The CDR3 consists of 14 residues. The CDR3 region is CASSLGTDYNEQFF. The CDR3 region has the DNA TGTGCCAGCAGCTTAGGGACAGACTACAATGAGCAGTTCTTC.

The chain is built from TRBV5-1 and TRBJ2-7; possibly TRBD2 for D (5 bases). V lost 2 bases to trimming and J lost 3 bases, with 18 bases between them. Germline CDR1 reads SGHRS; CDR2 reads YFSETQ. The CDR3 is 16 residues long. This CDR3 is CASSLRFGEIGYEQYF. The CDR3, as DNA: TGCGCCAGCAGCTTAAGGTTCGGGGAGATTGGCTACGAGCAGTACTTC.

This clone was detected a few times. The V gene is TRBV6-5, the J gene TRBJ1-6; 9 positions agree with TRBD1. The CDR3 is 15 amino acids. V lost 2 bases, J lost 13 bases, and 9 bases stayed unmatched. Germline assignment: CDR1 MNHEY and CDR2 SVGAGI. CDR3 protein: CASSYRRTGENPLHF. The CDR3 region has the DNA TGTGCCAGCAGTTACCGACGGACAGGGGAGAATCCCCTCCACTTT.

The rearrangement uses TRBV5-4 and TRBJ1-1; perhaps TRBD1 as D (6 bases). V was trimmed by 3 bases and J by 4 bases, leaving 16 bases between them. CDR3 size: 15 residues. The germline V gene encodes CDR1 SGHNT and CDR2 YYREEE (reference sequence). In nucleotides, the CDR3 is TGTGCCAGCAGCTCTGGGGGTGTAGGGGGCACTGAAGCTTTCTTT. It is translated as CASSSGGVGGTEAFF.

This clone was observed a single time. The chain joins TRBV19 to TRBJ1-5, with D tentatively TRBD1 (6 bases). CDR3 length equals 18 residues. V was cut by 2 bases and J by 6 bases, with 23 bases left in between. The V gene's germline CDR1 is LNHDA and CDR2 SQIVND (reference sequence). DNA for the CDR3: TGTGCCAGTAGTATACACATCATTACAGGGCCCGAGGGTCAGCCCCAGCATTTT. Encoded protein: CASSIHIITGPEGQPQHF.

This sequence joins TRBV29-1 and TRBJ2-7; possible D gene TRBD2, 6 bases. Trimming pared 6 bases from V and 5 bases from J, leaving 20 bases between. This CDR3 region has 14 residues. CDR1 is SQVTM and CDR2 is ANQGSEA in the germline V gene. The CDR3 here is CSVVGTLGVHEQYF. CDR3 sequence (DNA): TGCAGCGTGGTCGGGACTCTGGGGGTCCACGAGCAGTACTTC.

The chain links TRBV6-1 to TRBJ1-1; D might be TRBD1 (5 bases). Germline CDR1 reads MNHNS; CDR2 reads SASEGT. The CDR3 extends over 10 amino acids. V was pared by 9 bases and J by 8 bases, with 10 bases between. For the CDR3, the DNA is TGTGCCAGTCAGGGATACGAAGCTTTCTTT. This codes for CASQGYEAFF.

This chain links TRBV10-3 with TRBJ2-2, with 9 bases that match TRBD2. The V gene's germline CDR1 is ENHRY and CDR2 SYGVKD. The CDR3 spans 16 residues. With V trimmed by 6 bases and J by 8 bases, 13 bases remained unmatched. Written as DNA, the CDR3 is TGTGCCATCAGCCTGAACGTAGCGGGAGAAGCGGGGGAGCTGTTTTTT. It is translated as CAISLNVAGEAGELFF.

This rearrangement joins TRBV2 to TRBJ2-2; 7 positions match TRBD2. The V gene end was trimmed by 4 bases and the J gene end by 5 bases; junction bases not matched to a gene: 13. The CDR3 sequence is 17 residues long. The germline V gene encodes CDR1 SNHLY and CDR2 FYNNEI. CDR3 protein: CASSASFGEGVTGELFF. The CDR3 DNA reads TGTGCCAGCAGTGCATCCTTTGGGGAGGGTGTAACCGGGGAGCTGTTTTTT.

The chain combines TRBV15 with TRBJ1-3; no reliable D call. This CDR3 has 15 residues. Germline V gene lookup returns CDR1 LNHNV and CDR2 YYDKDF (reference sequence). Between the trimmed V and J ends, which lost 0 bases and 7 bases, there was a span of 13 bases. The CDR3 DNA sequence: TGTGCCACCAGCAGAGATCTTGGAGGGCGCAACACCATATATTTT. Amino acid sequence: CATSRDLGGRNTIYF.

The rearrangement joins TRBV6-1 to TRBJ1-2; 8 bases agree with TRBD1. The CDR3 contains 14 residues. The junction had 4 bases not matched to a gene; V was cut back by 2 bases and J by 5 bases. From germline, CDR1 is MNHNS and CDR2 SASEGT. CDR3 in DNA: TGTGCCAGCAGTGAATCGGGACAGGATTATGGCTACACCTTC. Encoded protein: CASSESGQDYGYTF.